This T cell receptor beta chain was profiled in a study of post-analysis software for immune sequencing data (dated by TCRdb to between 2014 and 2017). Study-wide context: Relapsing-remitting, secondary progressive and progressive-relapsing multiple sclerosis were recorded as disease courses, and subtype annotation was lacking for some patients. Patient repertoires were compared against 11 to 12 previously published healthy control repertoires from donors aged 6 to 25 years. A subset of samples was prepared in parallel using single-end sample barcoding, then pooled and co-amplified after Illumina adapter ligation.

Looking up the germline V gene (reference sequence) yields CDR1 LGHDT and CDR2 YNNKEL. Including the terminal cysteine and phenylalanine, the CDR3 comprises 13 residues. The kept DNA is CDR3 alone, 39 bases in frame from the first base. Trimmed from V: 8 bases; trimmed from J: 9 bases; junction bases lacking a gene match: 10. Study-wide conclusions, independent of this receptor: The multiple sclerosis patient group was slightly younger than the control group. Direct clustering with F measure showed strong co-clustering of samples prepared in the same batch, prompting a batch-effect correction. Normalized Chao1 diversity was significantly lower in multiple sclerosis patients than controls, suggesting substantial peripheral T-cell clonal expansion. Significantly higher frequencies in patients than in controls were found for about five TRBV segments, including TRBV5-6, TRBV5-1 and TRBV20-1.

There are many counts of this clonotype. The clone's antigen remains unknown. Within one base of it there is no much larger clone, and no base qualities were kept. Libraries were built with PCR. Sequenced using an Illumina HiSeq 2500. To reduce PCR and sequencing biases, unique molecular identifiers were built into the TCR beta cDNA libraries. Some 500,000 cDNA molecules were obtained per 1 to 10 million input T cells, so each molecule approximated one T cell. The same protocol used for the earlier healthy control dataset was applied to prepare and sequence the patient libraries. Samples belonging to the same batch were prepared together, multiplexed and sequenced on a shared HiSeq lane. The paper's processing steps were these. Raw barcoded reads were processed with MIGEC, discarding single-read molecular identifier groups before consensus assembly and CDR3 extraction. Clonotype tables were post-analysed with VDJtools, and diversity was normalized by down-sampling all datasets to the smallest sample size. Repertoire overlap clustering matched CDR3 amino acid but not nucleotide sequences to correct batch-related cross-sample contamination. The raw public reads went through TCRdb reprocessing: fastp at Q25, MiXCR clone calling, in-frame beta chains kept. Rows are combined by CDR3 protein, so each entry shows the most common genes and DNA. These V and J calls are TCRdb output, not the study's own analysis. In all, the sample holds around 250,000 distinct CDR3 sequences, and approximately 34% of those were seen once. In total, the top ten clones hold around 4.7% of the sample.

To demonstrate the VDJtools post-analysis software, TCR beta repertoires were profiled from the peripheral blood of more than ten young patients with multiple sclerosis. The multiple sclerosis patients were children and adolescents ranging in age from roughly 6 to 15 years. This clonotype was obtained from a girl aged 10 to 17 with multiple sclerosis. The sequence links TRBV3-1 to TRBJ2-1, and 7 junction bases match TRBD2. Sequencing was carried out using blood. The DNA is as follows: TGTGCCAGCCGGCCCCCCGGGAGGCTTGAGCAGTTCTTC. It specifies CASRPPGRLEQFF.